A selection of T cell receptor beta chains follows, all from one sample in a study of OX40 agonist ivuxolimab in advanced cancers. Here immunoSEQ multiplex PCR was the method, and the copy in TCRdb shows in-frame clones only, minus some. The table has approximately 40,000 clones, around 82% seen once. Sequencing was performed on CD4+ or CD8+ T cells sorted from blood, taken in a trial of the OX40 agonist ivuxolimab. Receptor source: an adult with an advanced solid tumor such as melanoma, head and neck, liver or kidney cancer. CDR3s include the opening cysteine and the closing phenylalanine or tryptophan. Each record gives: J gene, D gene, V gene, clone size, CDR3 protein, CDR3 DNA. A D gene is named only where the DNA matches it firmly. Not every row has a clone size; where given, it reads once, few, many or a size class.

TRBJ2-2	.	TRBV11-1	.	CASSLWDTGELFF	TGTGCCAGCAGCTTATGGGACACCGGGGAGCTGTTTTTT
TRBJ2-1	TRBD2	TRBV11-2	.	CASSLVSSGRQGEFF	TGTGCCAGCAGCTTAGTGTCTAGCGGGAGGCAAGGGGAGTTCTTC
TRBJ2-1	.	TRBV19	.	CASSIAFSSYNEQFF	TGTGCCAGTAGTATAGCGTTTTCTTCCTACAATGAGCAGTTCTTC
TRBJ2-5	.	TRBV5-8	.	CASSHARGLETQYF	TGTGCCAGCAGCCATGCTCGGGGCTTGGAGACCCAGTACTTC
TRBJ2-1	TRBD1	TRBV7-2	.	CASSLDRVYNEQFF	TGTGCCAGCAGCTTGGACAGGGTATACAATGAGCAGTTCTTC
TRBJ2-5	TRBD1	TRBV11-2	.	CASSPETGIETQYF	TGTGCCAGCAGCCCCGAGACAGGGATAGAGACCCAGTACTTC
TRBJ2-7	.	TRBV4-3	.	CASGGTGNSYEQYF	TGCGCCAGCGGAGGGACGGGGAATTCCTACGAGCAGTACTTC
TRBJ2-7	.	TRBV5-1	once	CASSLALTPSSYEQYF	TGCGCCAGCAGCTTGGCTTTAACACCGAGCTCCTACGAGCAGTACTTC
TRBJ2-6	.	TRBV18	.	CASSPTGSGANVLTF	TGTGCCAGCTCACCCACGGGCTCTGGGGCCAACGTCCTGACTTTC
TRBJ1-1	TRBD1	TRBV5-4	.	CASSAGQGPLVLNTEAFF	TGTGCCAGCAGCGCCGGACAGGGACCCCTAGTCCTGAACACTGAAGCTTTCTTT
TRBJ1-1	.	TRBV6-5	.	CATEGPVNTEAFF	TGTGCCACCGAAGGGCCAGTCAACACTGAAGCTTTCTTT
TRBJ1-3	.	TRBV5-4	.	CASSAGVAGNTIYF	TGTGCCAGCAGCGCCGGAGTTGCTGGAAACACCATATATTTT
TRBJ2-7	.	TRBV5-6	.	CASKGPSYEQYF	TGTGCCAGCAAGGGACCCTCCTACGAGCAGTACTTC
TRBJ1-4	.	TRBV6-1	.	CASTGGGTVNEKLFF	TGTGCCAGCACTGGAGGGGGGACGGTGAATGAAAAACTGTTTTTT
TRBJ1-6	.	TRBV9	.	CASSVAGQFEYSPLHF	TGTGCCAGCAGCGTAGCAGGACAGTTTGAGTATTCACCCCTCCACTTT
TRBJ1-5	.	TRBV6-1	.	CASSEVVLSEPQHF	TGTGCCAGCAGTGAAGTTGTGCTGAGCGAGCCCCAGCATTTT
TRBJ1-1	TRBD1	TRBV7-8	.	CASSWGQETNTEAFF	TGTGCCAGCAGCTGGGGACAGGAGACGAACACTGAAGCTTTCTTT
TRBJ1-2	.	TRBV2	.	CASRGDGTNYGYTF	TGTGCCAGCAGAGGGGACGGGACTAACTATGGCTACACCTTC
TRBJ2-2	.	TRBV30	.	CAWALSDTGELFF	TGTGCCTGGGCCCTCAGCGACACCGGGGAGCTGTTTTTT
TRBJ2-5	TRBD1	TRBV18	.	CASSLGQQETQYF	TGTGCCAGCTCACTGGGACAGCAAGAGACCCAGTACTTC
TRBJ2-5	.	TRBV21-1	.	CASSYNRNDIFQETQYF	TGTGCCAGCAGCTACAACAGAAACGACATTTTTCAAGAGACCCAGTACTTC
TRBJ1-1	TRBD1	TRBV19	once	CASSLPGQGAEAFF	TGTGCCAGTAGTCTGCCGGGACAGGGCGCTGAAGCTTTCTTT
TRBJ2-1	.	TRBV4-1	.	CASSQLIGNEQFF	TGCGCCAGCAGCCAGTTGATCGGGAATGAGCAGTTCTTC
TRBJ2-2	TRBD1	TRBV4-3	.	CASSQDPRTGASTGELFF	TGCGCCAGCAGCCAAGATCCTCGGACAGGAGCTAGCACCGGGGAGCTGTTTTTT
TRBJ2-2	.	TRBV7-9	few	CASSPTATGELFF	TGTGCCAGCAGCCCCACGGCCACCGGGGAGCTGTTTTTT
TRBJ1-2	TRBD1	TRBV29-1	.	CSVPGQSQEGYGYTF	TGCAGCGTTCCGGGACAGTCTCAAGAAGGCTATGGCTACACCTTC
TRBJ2-5	.	TRBV21-1	once	CASSRMDMTGEETQYF	TGTGCCAGCAGCCGAATGGATATGACGGGTGAAGAGACCCAGTACTTC
TRBJ1-2	TRBD1	TRBV6-5	.	CASSGMDRVSGYTF	TGTGCCAGCAGTGGCATGGACAGGGTGTCTGGCTACACCTTC
TRBJ1-1	.	TRBV18	.	CASSPRPPGTANTEAFF	TGTGCCAGCTCACCACGTCCCCCTGGGACGGCGAACACTGAAGCTTTCTTT
TRBJ2-2	.	TRBV9	.	CASSVEALRTGELFF	TGTGCCAGCAGCGTAGAGGCCCTACGAACCGGGGAGCTGTTTTTT
TRBJ1-1	.	TRBV2	once	CANRGLEGTEAFF	TGTGCTAACCGCGGGCTGGAGGGCACTGAAGCTTTCTTT
TRBJ1-1	TRBD1	TRBV7-9	.	CASPGQTMNTEAFF	TGTGCCAGTCCGGGACAGACCATGAACACTGAAGCTTTCTTT
TRBJ2-5	.	TRBV5-1	.	CASSLSGGETQYF	TGCGCCAGCAGCTTGAGTGGGGGAGAGACCCAGTACTTC
TRBJ2-7	TRBD1	TRBV27	once	CASSLVTAGGYEQYF	TGTGCCAGCAGTTTGGTGACTGCAGGGGGCTACGAGCAGTACTTC
TRBJ1-2	.	TRBV19	few	CASSTTGTNYGYTF	TGTGCCAGTAGTACAACCGGGACTAACTATGGCTACACCTTC
TRBJ2-1	.	TRBV6-6	.	CASSRPQIRAYNEQFF	TGTGCCAGCAGCCGTCCCCAGATCAGGGCCTACAATGAGCAGTTCTTC
TRBJ1-4	.	TRBV30	.	CAWSGSENEKLFF	TGTGCCTGGAGTGGATCAGAAAATGAAAAACTGTTTTTT
TRBJ2-2	TRBD1	TRBV5-1	.	CASSLAMGQGNTGELFF	TGCGCCAGCAGCTTGGCAATGGGACAGGGGAACACCGGGGAGCTGTTTTTT
TRBJ1-1	TRBD1	TRBV18	.	CASSLQGQGGGTEAFF	TGTGCCAGCTCACTCCAGGGACAGGGAGGAGGTACTGAAGCTTTCTTT
TRBJ1-5	.	TRBV9	.	CASSTTSNQPQHF	TGTGCCAGCAGCACAACTAGCAATCAGCCCCAGCATTTT
TRBJ2-6	.	TRBV5-1	.	CASSLSPRSGANVLTF	TGCGCCAGCAGCTTGAGTCCCCGCTCTGGGGCCAACGTCCTGACTTTC
TRBJ1-6	.	TRBV4-1	.	CASSQVIGARSPLHF	TGCGCCAGCAGCCAAGTTATAGGGGCGCGTTCACCCCTCCACTTT
TRBJ2-2	TRBD2	TRBV19	.	CASSIVGGVRTGELFF	TGTGCCAGTAGTATAGTTGGGGGGGTGAGGACCGGGGAGCTGTTTTTT
TRBJ1-2	.	TRBV29-1	.	CSVDTGFNYGYTF	TGCAGCGTTGACACCGGGTTTAACTATGGCTACACCTTC
TRBJ1-4	TRBD1	TRBV7-9	once	CASSPGGFNEKLFF	TGTGCCAGCAGCCCAGGGGGTTTTAATGAAAAACTGTTTTTT
TRBJ2-2	TRBD2	TRBV19	few	CASTQGLAINTGELFF	TGTGCCAGTACCCAAGGACTAGCGATAAACACCGGGGAGCTGTTTTTT
TRBJ2-7	.	TRBV2	.	CASSLPLTYEQYF	TGTGCCAGCAGTCTCCCGCTCACCTACGAGCAGTACTTC
TRBJ1-5	.	TRBV6-1	.	CASSEVRNQPQHF	TGTGCCAGCAGTGAAGTTCGGAATCAGCCCCAGCATTTT
TRBJ2-7	.	TRBV5-1	.	CASSSHRAYEQYF	TGCGCCAGCAGCAGTCACAGGGCTTACGAGCAGTACTTC
TRBJ2-3	TRBD2	TRBV30	.	CAWSVGVTASGSTDTQYF	TGTGCCTGGAGTGTAGGGGTTACGGCTAGCGGAAGCACAGATACGCAGTATTTT
TRBJ1-1	.	TRBV6-5	.	CASSYHSRPNTEAFF	TGTGCCAGCAGTTACCATTCCCGACCGAACACTGAAGCTTTCTTT
TRBJ2-6	.	TRBV19	.	CASSFPGANVLTF	TGTGCCAGTAGTTTTCCTGGGGCCAACGTCCTGACTTTC